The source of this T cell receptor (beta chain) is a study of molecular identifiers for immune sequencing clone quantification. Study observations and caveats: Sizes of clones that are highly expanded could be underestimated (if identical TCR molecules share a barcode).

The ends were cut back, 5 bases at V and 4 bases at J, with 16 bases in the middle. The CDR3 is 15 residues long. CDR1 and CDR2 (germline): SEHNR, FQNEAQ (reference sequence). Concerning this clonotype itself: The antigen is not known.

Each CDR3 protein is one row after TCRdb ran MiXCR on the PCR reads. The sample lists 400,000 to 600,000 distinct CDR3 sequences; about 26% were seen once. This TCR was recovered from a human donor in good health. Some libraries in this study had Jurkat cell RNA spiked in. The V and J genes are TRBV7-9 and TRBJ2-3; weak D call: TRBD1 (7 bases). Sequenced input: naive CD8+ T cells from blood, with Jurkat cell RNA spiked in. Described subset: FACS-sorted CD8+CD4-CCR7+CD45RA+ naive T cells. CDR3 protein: CASSVDREAADTQYF. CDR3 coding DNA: TGTGCCAGCAGCGTAGACAGGGAGGCGGCAGATACGCAGTATTTT. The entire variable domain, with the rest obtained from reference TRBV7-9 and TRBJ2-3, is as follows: DTGVSQNPRHKITKRGQNVTFRCDPISEHNRLYWYRQTLGQGPEFLTYFQNEAQLEKSRLLSDRFSAERPKGSFSTLEIQRTEQGDSAMYLCASSVDREAADTQYFGPGTRLTVL.